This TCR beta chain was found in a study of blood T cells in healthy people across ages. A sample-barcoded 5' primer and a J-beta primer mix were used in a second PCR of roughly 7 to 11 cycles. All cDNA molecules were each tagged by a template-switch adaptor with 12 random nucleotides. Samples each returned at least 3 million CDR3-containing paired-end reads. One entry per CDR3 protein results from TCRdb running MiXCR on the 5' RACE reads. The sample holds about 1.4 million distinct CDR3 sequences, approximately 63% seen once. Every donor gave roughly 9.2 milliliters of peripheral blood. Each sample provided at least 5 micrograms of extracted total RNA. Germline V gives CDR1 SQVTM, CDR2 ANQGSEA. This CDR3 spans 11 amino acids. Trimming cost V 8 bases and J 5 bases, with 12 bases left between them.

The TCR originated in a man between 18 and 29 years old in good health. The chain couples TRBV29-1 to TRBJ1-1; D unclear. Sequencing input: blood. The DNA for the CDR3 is TGCAGCACCACCTTGGGGACTGAAGCTTTCTTT. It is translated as CSTTLGTEAFF.